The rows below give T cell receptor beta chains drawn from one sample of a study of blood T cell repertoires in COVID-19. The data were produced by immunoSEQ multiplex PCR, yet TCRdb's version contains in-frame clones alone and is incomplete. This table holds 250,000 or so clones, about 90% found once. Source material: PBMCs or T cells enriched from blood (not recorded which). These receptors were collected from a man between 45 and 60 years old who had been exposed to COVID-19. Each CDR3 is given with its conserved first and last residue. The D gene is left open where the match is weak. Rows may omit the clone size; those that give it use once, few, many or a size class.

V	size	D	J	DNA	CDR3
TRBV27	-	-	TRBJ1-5	TGTGCCAGCAGTTCGTATCTTAGCAATCAGCCCCAGCATTTT	CASSSYLSNQPQHF
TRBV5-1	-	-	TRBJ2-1	TGCGCCAGCAGCTTAACAGGGACCTACAATGAGCAGTTCTTC	CASSLTGTYNEQFF
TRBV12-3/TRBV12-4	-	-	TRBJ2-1	TGTGCCAGCAACAGACAGGGAGGAAATGAGCAGTTCTTC	CASNRQGGNEQFF
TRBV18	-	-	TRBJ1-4	TGTGCCAGCTCACCACTGTTAGGGGGAAAAGAAAAACTGTTTTTT	CASSPLLGGKEKLFF
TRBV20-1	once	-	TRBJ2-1	TGCAGTATCAGTAACAATGAGCAGTTCTTC	CSISNNEQFF
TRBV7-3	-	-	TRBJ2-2	TGTGCCAGCAGCTTCCTTCGGGGCGGGGAGCTGTTTTTT	CASSFLRGGELFF
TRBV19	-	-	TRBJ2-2	TGTGCCAGTATACAGGAGAACACCGGGGAGCTGTTTTTT	CASIQENTGELFF
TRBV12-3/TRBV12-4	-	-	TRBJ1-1	TGTGCCAGCAGTCGAGACACGAACACTGAAGCTTTCTTT	CASSRDTNTEAFF
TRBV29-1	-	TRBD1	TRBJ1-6	TGCAGCGCCCGACAGGGGAATTCACCCCTCCACTTT	CSARQGNSPLHF
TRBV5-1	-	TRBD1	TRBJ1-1	TGCGCCAGCAGCAAAGGACAGGGGTCGGACACTGAAGCTTTCTTT	CASSKGQGSDTEAFF
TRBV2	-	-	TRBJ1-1	TGTGCCAGCAGTGAAAGCGTCGCGGTGAACACTGAAGCTTTCTTT	CASSESVAVNTEAFF
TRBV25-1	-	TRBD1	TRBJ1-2	TGTGCCAGCACAGGGGGCTTCTATGGCTACACCTTC	CASTGGFYGYTF
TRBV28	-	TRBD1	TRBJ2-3	TGTGCCAGCAGCTCGGGACAGGGAACAGATACGCAGTATTTT	CASSSGQGTDTQYF
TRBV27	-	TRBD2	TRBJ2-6	TGTGCCAGCAGTCCAATAGCGGGGGGAAGCTCTGGGGCCAACGTCCTGACTTTC	CASSPIAGGSSGANVLTF
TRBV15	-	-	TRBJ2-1	TGTGCCACCAGCAGAGACGAGAGTGGGCAGTTCTTC	CATSRDESGQFF
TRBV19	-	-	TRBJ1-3	TGTGCCAGTAATGGGAGGGAATACTTTGGAAACACCATATATTTT	CASNGREYFGNTIYF
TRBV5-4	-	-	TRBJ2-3	TGTGCCAGCAGCTTGGTGGCAACTCGGAGCGCAGATACGCAGTATTTT	CASSLVATRSADTQYF
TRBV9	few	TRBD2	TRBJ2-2	TGTGCCAGCAGCGTAGATTTGCGGGAGGACACCGGGGAGCTGTTTTTT	CASSVDLREDTGELFF
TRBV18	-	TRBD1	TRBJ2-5	TGTGCCAGCTCGCCTGGGACAGGAAACTCCCAGTACTTC	CASSPGTGNSQYF
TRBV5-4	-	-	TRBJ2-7	TGTGCCAGCAGCCCAGGGTCTGACGACTACGAGCAGTACTTC	CASSPGSDDYEQYF
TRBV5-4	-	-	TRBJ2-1	TGTGCCAGCACCTTGGTTCCCCAGGGGCCCTACAATGAGCAGTTCTTC	CASTLVPQGPYNEQFF
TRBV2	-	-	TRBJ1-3	TGTGCCAGCAGTGAATTGGTCCCGCGGGGTGGAAACACCATATATTTT	CASSELVPRGGNTIYF
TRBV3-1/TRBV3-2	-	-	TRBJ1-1	TGTGCCAGCAGCCTACGCAACTATGGGGGGGAAGCTTTCTTT	CASSLRNYGGEAFF
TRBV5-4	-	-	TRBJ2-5	TGTGCCAGCAGCTTGATAAAGGGGTTTGAGACCCAGTACTTC	CASSLIKGFETQYF